A selection of T cell receptor beta chains follows, all from one sample in a study of T-cell reconstitution after alpha-beta-depleted transplantation in children. One entry per CDR3 protein results from TCRdb running MiXCR on the PCR reads. The sample shows 540,000 or so distinct CDR3 sequences, 23% of them seen only once. The input for sequencing was PBMCs, mostly from graft donor cells, taken 360 days after TCRalphabeta/CD19-depleted stem cell transplant. All receptors derive from a boy younger than two who had a stem cell transplant for acute myeloid leukemia, so the T cells may come from the graft donor. The CDR3 runs from the conserved cysteine through the conserved F or W. The D gene is left open where the match is weak. Clone size is shown for a subset of rows, as once, few, many or a class of expanded clone.

V	length	D	size	J	CDR3	DNA
TRBV20-1	13	-	many	TRBJ1-6	CSARSGVQSPLHF	TGCAGTGCTAGATCGGGGGTTCAGTCACCCCTCCACTTT
TRBV6-1	13	-	few	TRBJ1-1	CASAFRGVNEAFF	TGTGCCAGCGCATTCAGAGGGGTTAATGAAGCTTTCTTT
TRBV24-1	16	TRBD2	-	TRBJ2-1	CATSDFPSGGAYEQFF	TGTGCCACCAGTGATTTCCCTAGCGGGGGAGCGTATGAGCAGTTCTTC
TRBV20-1	11	-	few	TRBJ2-7	CSAATDYEQYF	TGCAGTGCTGCCACAGATTACGAGCAGTACTTC
TRBV20-1	14	-	many	TRBJ2-5	CSAIPFGGTETQYF	TGCAGTGCTATCCCTTTTGGGGGTACGGAGACCCAGTACTTC
TRBV7-2	14	-	few	TRBJ2-1	CASSFRGLGNEQFF	TGTGCCAGCAGCTTCCGAGGGCTAGGCAATGAGCAGTTCTTC
TRBV13	14	-	many	TRBJ1-4	CASSWYATNEKLFF	TGTGCCAGCAGCTGGTATGCAACTAATGAAAAACTGTTTTTT
TRBV4-3	17	TRBD2	-	TRBJ2-5	CASSPYRSGAGEETQYF	TGCGCCAGCAGCCCCTATCGATCCGGAGCGGGGGAAGAGACCCAGTACTTC
TRBV20-1	14	-	many	TRBJ1-3	CSAPRGFSGNTIYF	TGCAGTGCTCCCAGGGGTTTCTCTGGAAACACCATATATTTT
TRBV12-3/TRBV12-4	12	-	many	TRBJ1-6	CASSPRSSPLHF	TGTGCCAGCAGCCCAAGGAGTTCACCCCTCCACTTT
TRBV6-5	18	-	many	TRBJ1-5	CASLDSALVAGSSQPQHF	TGTGCCAGCCTTGACTCGGCCTTGGTGGCGGGGTCGAGTCAGCCCCAGCATTTT
TRBV20-1	15	TRBD2	-	TRBJ2-3	CSARDWGGNADTQYF	TGCAGTGCTAGAGATTGGGGGGGGAACGCAGATACGCAGTATTTT
TRBV6-5	14	-	-	TRBJ1-2	CASSYLLPGDGYTF	TGTGCCAGCAGTTACCTTTTGCCAGGGGATGGCTACACCTTC
TRBV20-1	12	-	-	TRBJ1-2	CSAVHRNYGYTF	TGCAGTGCGGTACATAGGAACTATGGCTACACCTTC
TRBV10-2	16	-	few	TRBJ1-5	CASSESHRAANQPQHF	TGCGCCAGCAGTGAGTCCCACAGGGCTGCCAATCAGCCCCAGCATTTT
TRBV6-5	14	-	-	TRBJ2-7	CASSYAGLPYEQYF	TGTGCCAGCAGTTACGCGGGACTCCCCTACGAGCAGTACTTC
TRBV2	15	-	-	TRBJ2-3	CASQTRDPSTDTQYF	TGTGCCAGCCAAACACGGGACCCAAGCACAGATACGCAGTATTTT
TRBV25-1	18	-	-	TRBJ2-3	CASSEGAGRRPNTDTQYF	TGTGCCAGCAGTGAAGGTGCGGGGAGGCGACCAAACACAGATACGCAGTATTTT
TRBV7-8	17	TRBD2	few	TRBJ2-3	CASSLSGGNTHTDTQYF	TGTGCCAGCAGCTTATCGGGGGGGAACACACACACAGATACGCAGTATTTT
TRBV29-1	13	TRBD1	few	TRBJ2-2	CSVGRQGAGELFF	TGCAGCGTCGGTAGACAGGGGGCCGGGGAGCTGTTTTTT
TRBV29-1	14	-	many	TRBJ2-7	CSVRRDTSSYEQYF	TGCAGCGTCCGCCGGGACACGAGCTCCTACGAGCAGTACTTC
TRBV5-1	14	-	few	TRBJ2-1	CASRPGDPYNEQFF	TGCGCCAGCAGACCCGGGGACCCTTACAATGAGCAGTTCTTC